One and the same sample provided the 5 T cell receptor beta chains below, sequenced in a study of blood T cell repertoires in COVID-19. This table comes from immunoSEQ multiplex PCR, and its TCRdb copy is limited to in-frame clones, with some not included. The repertoire has some 400,000 clones, 89% of them found once; the top ten carry about 1.8%. The sequenced sample was PBMCs or T cells enriched from blood (not recorded which). All receptors come from a woman aged 25 to 39 who had recovered from COVID-19.

J is TRBJ2-2 and V is TRBV4-1, with 10 bases lining up with TRBD2. The V gene end was trimmed by 3 bases and the J gene end by 0 bases; junction bases not matched to a gene: 7. This CDR3 region has 18 residues. From germline, CDR1 is MGHRA and CDR2 YSYEKL. CDR3 in amino acids: CASSQQIAGGANTGELFF. The CDR3 bases are TGCGCCAGCAGCCAGCAGATAGCGGGAGGCGCGAACACCGGGGAGCTGTTTTTT.

This clone has only one observation. The chain couples TRBV30 to TRBJ1-1; 11 bases match TRBD1. Germline V CDR1 and CDR2: GTSNPN, SVGIG (reference sequence). The CDR3 has 17 residues. V dropped 3 bases and J dropped 4; count of bases not matched to a gene: 13. CDR3 DNA sequence: TGTGCCTGGAGGCTGGACAGGGGGCCATCCTCACGCACTGAAGCTTTCTTT. It codes for CAWRLDRGPSSRTEAFF. Full variable domain (outside the CDR3, taken from reference TRBV30 and TRBJ1-1): SQTIHQWPATLVQPVGSPLSLECTVEGTSNPNLYWYRQAAGRGLQLLFYSVGIGQISSEVPQNLSASRPQDRQFILSSKKLLLSDSGFYLCAWRLDRGPSSRTEAFFGQGTRLTVV.

This clone was seen a single time. The CDR3 DNA is TGTGCCAGCAAATGGGGAGGCCTGGGGACTGAAGCTTTCTTT. Translating it yields CASKWGGLGTEAFF. The chain has TRBV27 and TRBJ1-1; D gene uncertain. In germline, CDR1 is MNHEY, CDR2 SMNVEV (reference sequence). This CDR3 comprises 14 residues. Trimming cost V 7 bases and J 5 bases, with 17 bases left between them.

J is TRBJ1-1 and V is TRBV14; D remains unclear. V was clipped by 1 base and J by 8 bases, with 14 bases between them. Looked up from germline, CDR1 is SGHDN and CDR2 is FVKESK. The CDR3 runs to 14 residues. The CDR3 DNA is TGTGCCAGCAGCCAAGCGACCGGGAGCAGGGAAGCTTTCTTT. This sequence encodes CASSQATGSREAFF.

V gene TRBV7-3 combines with J gene TRBJ1-5, with a weak D call TRBD1 (5 bases). The CDR3 has 16 amino acids. Per germline, CDR1 SGHTA and CDR2 FQGTGA. Trimming removed 1 base at V and 1 base at J, with 11 bases between. CDR3 nucleotide sequence: TGTGCCAGCAGCTTAATGGGCCAGGGCAGCAATCAGCCCCAGCATTTT. Protein: CASSLMGQGSNQPQHF.